Included here is one T cell receptor beta chain sequence, with context. The entry originates in a study of T cell responses to AZD1222 COVID-19 vaccine. The CDR3 is made up of 15 amino acids. CDR1 is MNHEY, CDR2 SMNVEV, per germline (reference sequence). V was shortened by 5 bases and J by 2 bases, with 15 bases between the two germline ends. The protocol was immunoSEQ multiplex PCR, while the TCRdb copy is restricted to in-frame clones and leaves out a portion. Among 150,000 or so clones listed, about 87% were seen once. The TCR comes from an adult in good health. This chain uses TRBV27 with TRBJ1-1, with TRBD1 as a possible D gene (6 bases). The input for sequencing was peripheral blood, taken on day 0 of AZD1222 vaccination. In nucleotides, the CDR3 is TGTGCCAGCAGTCTCGTTTCACAGGGAAACACTGAAGCTTTCTTT. Translation: CASSLVSQGNTEAFF.